The 6 T cell receptor beta chains below were found in one sample sequenced in a study of T cell responses to AZD1222 COVID-19 vaccine. Measured with immunoSEQ multiplex PCR; TCRdb has only the in-frame clones, and not every one. This sample has 75,000 to 95,000 clones; 88% occur once, and the top ten carry about a tenth. The material was peripheral blood, obtained on day 0 of AZD1222 vaccination. Receptor source: an adult in good health.

V and J are TRBV29-1 and TRBJ2-1; TRBD2 might be the D (5 bases). The germline V and J ends were trimmed by 6 bases and 0 bases, with 9 bases remaining between them. Germline V gives CDR1 SQVTM, CDR2 ANQGSEA. The CDR3 runs to 13 residues. This chain's CDR3 is CSVDLGSYNEQFF. The DNA of the CDR3 is TGCAGCGTGGACTTGGGCTCCTACAATGAGCAGTTCTTC.

This sequence joins TRBV7-9 and TRBJ1-6, with no clear D. Germline CDR1 SEHNR, CDR2 FQNEAQ (reference sequence). The CDR3 loop spans 15 amino acids. V was pared by 3 bases and J by 7 bases, with 13 bases between. CDR3 region: CASSFLVAGNSPLHF. CDR3 sequence (DNA): TGTGCCAGCAGCTTTCTAGTCGCCGGGAATTCACCCCTCCACTTT.

The V and J genes are TRBV3-1 (or the pseudogene TRBV3-2) and TRBJ1-2; D is unresolved. The CDR3 is made up of 16 amino acids. Germline V gene lookup returns CDR1 LGHDT and CDR2 YNNKEL (reference sequence). The V and J ends lost 4 bases and 3 bases respectively, with 18 bases between them. CDR3 region: CASSLTNVRRHYGYTF. The CDR3 DNA reads as TGTGCCAGCAGCCTCACAAACGTTAGGCGTCACTATGGCTACACCTTC.

V gene TRBV9 combines with J gene TRBJ1-1, with a possible D match to TRBD1 (6 bases). Trimming left V 3 bases short and J 4 bases short, with 10 bases between. This CDR3 spans 13 amino acids. Germline V lookup: CDR1 SGDLS, CDR2 YYNGEE. CDR3 bases: TGTGCCAGCAGCGACTCAGGGGCCACTGAAGCTTTCTTT. Protein sequence: CASSDSGATEAFF.

The chain employs TRBV11-2 and TRBJ2-3, with D possibly TRBD2 on 6 matching bases. V was trimmed by 4 bases and J by 5 bases, leaving 13 bases between them. The germline gives CDR1 SGHAT, CDR2 FQNNGV. The CDR3 contains 14 residues. The CDR3 loop reads CASSWRASEDTQYF. DNA for the CDR3: TGTGCCAGCAGCTGGCGGGCTAGCGAAGATACGCAGTATTTT.

This clone occurred once. The V gene is TRBV19, the J gene TRBJ2-2, with D unresolved. CDR1 and CDR2 from the germline V gene are LNHDA and SQIVND (reference sequence). The CDR3 totals 13 residues. Trimming left V 11 bases short and J 0 bases short, with 10 bases between. This CDR3 is CAGSMTNTGELFF. In nucleotides, the CDR3 is TGTGCCGGATCAATGACGAACACCGGGGAGCTGTTTTTT.